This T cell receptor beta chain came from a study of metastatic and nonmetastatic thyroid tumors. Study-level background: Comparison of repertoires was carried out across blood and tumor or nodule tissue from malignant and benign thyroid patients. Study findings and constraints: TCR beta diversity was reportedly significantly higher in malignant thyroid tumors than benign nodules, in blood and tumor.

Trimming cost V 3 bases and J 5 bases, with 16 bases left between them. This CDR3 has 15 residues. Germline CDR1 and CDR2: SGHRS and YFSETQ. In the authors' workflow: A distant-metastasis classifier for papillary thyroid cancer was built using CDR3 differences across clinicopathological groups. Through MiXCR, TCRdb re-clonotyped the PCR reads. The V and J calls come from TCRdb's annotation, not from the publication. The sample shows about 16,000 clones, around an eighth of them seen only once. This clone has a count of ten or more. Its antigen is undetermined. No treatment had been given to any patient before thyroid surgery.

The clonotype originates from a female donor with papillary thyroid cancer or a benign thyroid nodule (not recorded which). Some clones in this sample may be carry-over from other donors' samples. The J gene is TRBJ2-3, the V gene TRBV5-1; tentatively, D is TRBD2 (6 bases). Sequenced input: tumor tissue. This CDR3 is CASSYRGLVGDTQYF. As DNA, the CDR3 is TGCGCCAGCAGCTATAGGGGACTGGTGGGAGATACGCAGTATTTT.